This T cell receptor (beta chain) is from a study of blood T cells in healthy people across ages. The total RNA that was extracted per sample amounted to at least 5 micrograms. Germline lookup yields CDR1 MDHEN and CDR2 SYDVKM. After removal of 8 bases from V and 9 bases from J, the junction contained 9 bases not matched to a gene. This CDR3 is built from 12 residues. Using a J-beta primer mix together with a sample-barcoded 5' primer, a second PCR was run for roughly 6 to 12 cycles. All cDNA molecules were each tagged by a template-switch adaptor with 12 random nucleotides. Paired-end reads containing CDR3 totaled no fewer than 3 million for each sample. A single record per CDR3 protein comes from TCRdb applying MiXCR to the 5' RACE reads. The profile shows hundreds of thousands of distinct CDR3 sequences, approximately 52% of them singletons. Study findings and constraints: Donor CMV status was unknown, possibly confounding expanded clonotype changes.

This clonotype was observed at least ten times. Its specificity is unknown. Sample: blood. The TCR was taken from a man between 60 and 70 years old in good health. The chain recombines TRBV28 with TRBJ2-5; TRBD2 agrees at 7 bases. CDR3 coding DNA: TGTGCCAGCGCTCCTGGGGGGGAGGCCCAGTACTTC. This sequence encodes CASAPGGEAQYF.